The clone carrying this T cell receptor beta chain was seen a single time. V lost 5 bases, J lost 2 bases, and 10 bases lay in between. The CDR3 totals 13 residues. Per germline, CDR1 LNHDA and CDR2 SQIVND (reference sequence). Patients were ineligible given autoimmune disease history or systemic immunosuppression. The data originate from a study of OX40 agonist ivuxolimab in advanced cancers. The overall study: Patients with prior anti-PD-1, anti-PD-L1 or anti-CTLA-4 therapy were eligible; approximately 37% had some.

Repertoires were generated with immunoSEQ multiplex PCR, while TCRdb's copy carries only in-frame clones and drops some. This sample carries approximately 15,000 clones, 80% to 95% of them seen once, and the ten largest clones take roughly 7%. The material sequenced was CD4+ or CD8+ T cells sorted from blood, taken in a trial of the OX40 agonist ivuxolimab. This TCR derives from an adult with an advanced solid tumor such as melanoma, head and neck, liver or kidney cancer. The chain is built from TRBV19 and TRBJ2-7; TRBD1 might be the D (6 bases). The CDR3 sequence is CASSGTSTYEQYF. CDR3 DNA: TGTGCCAGTAGTGGGACATCTACCTACGAGCAGTACTTC.